The clone carrying this TCR beta chain was detected a few times. Its antigen is unidentified. The CDR3 is 16 amino acids. Germline lookup yields CDR1 SEHNR and CDR2 FQNEAQ (reference sequence). V lost 3 bases and J lost 2, with 15 bases in between. This entry belongs to a study of glioma-infiltrating T cells. Study-level results: Non-neoplastic patients had below-expected tissue-blood divergence, while all gliomas exceeded expectation. CDR3 overlap between tissue and blood was very small.

The iRepertoire nested amplicon-rescue multiplex PCR amplified TCR alpha and beta CDR3s from RNA. Input was roughly 85-400 ng of tissue mRNA or PBMC total RNA. TCRdb reanalysed the multiplex PCR reads using MiXCR and keeps one entry per CDR3 protein. Here the sample spans roughly 120,000 distinct CDR3 sequences, around 23% being singletons. The TCR comes from a human donor with low-grade glioma or glioblastoma, undergoing nonglioma brain surgery, or in good health (not recorded which). J is TRBJ2-3 and V is TRBV7-9; D is undetermined. Sequencing was done on a sample of glioma tissue, nonneoplastic brain tissue, or PBMCs (not recorded which). CDR3 protein: CASSFSSKGFTDTQYF. The CDR3 DNA sequence: TGTGCCAGCAGCTTCAGTTCTAAAGGCTTCACAGATACGCAGTATTTT.